This T cell receptor (beta chain) is from a study of neurological immune-mediated disorders. The CDR3 sequence is 14 residues long. V was clipped by 3 bases and J by 7 bases; unmatched bases: 3. Per the germline V gene, CDR1 is KGHDR and CDR2 is SFDVKD. Findings and limits, study-wide: The level of TCR clonal expansion was highest in patients with HTLV-1-associated myelopathy and lowest in multiple sclerosis, where it fell below the level seen in healthy controls.

The making of cDNA relied on 5'RACE with 10-nucleotide random UMIs. Using its own MiXCR run on the 5' RACE reads, TCRdb lists one record per CDR3 protein. Here the sample spans more than 60,000 distinct CDR3 sequences, 3.7% being singletons. This clonotype was found many times. The target antigen is unknown. The sequence was obtained from a woman aged 45-59 years with multiple sclerosis. V usage is TRBV24-1 and J usage is TRBJ1-4, with TRBD1 matching over 8 bases. The source material was PBMCs. In DNA form, the CDR3 reads TGTGCCACCAGTGATACAGGGGGGGCTGAAAAACTGTTTTTT. Protein: CATSDTGGAEKLFF.